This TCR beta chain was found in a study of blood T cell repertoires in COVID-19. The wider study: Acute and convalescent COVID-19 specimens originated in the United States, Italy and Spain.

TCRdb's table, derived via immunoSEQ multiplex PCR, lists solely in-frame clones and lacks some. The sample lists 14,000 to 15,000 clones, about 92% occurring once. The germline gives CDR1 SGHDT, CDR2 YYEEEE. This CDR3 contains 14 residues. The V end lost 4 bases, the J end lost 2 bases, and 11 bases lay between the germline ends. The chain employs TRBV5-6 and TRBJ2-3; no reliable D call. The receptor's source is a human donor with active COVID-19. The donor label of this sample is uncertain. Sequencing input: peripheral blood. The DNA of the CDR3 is TGTGCCAGCAGCCCACGGGTCTCCACAGATACGCAGTATTTT. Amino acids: CASSPRVSTDTQYF.